This TCR beta chain was profiled in a study of blood T cell repertoires in COVID-19. Study summary: The samples span acute and convalescent COVID-19 from the United States, Italy and Spain.

The CDR3 totals 15 residues. CDR1 and CDR2 from the germline V gene are ENHRY and SYGVKD. Between the trimmed V and J ends, which lost 3 bases and 1 base, there was a span of 10 bases. Original processing methods: Amplification with reference gene primers provided the estimates of nucleated cell counts. The repertoire was sequenced with immunoSEQ multiplex PCR; TCRdb's copy has only in-frame clones and lacks some. V and J calls and clone size follow that table, whereas D and trimming were derived from the DNA. The sample contains about 400,000 clones, around 87% of which appear only once. The sequencing sample was made of PBMCs or T cells enriched from blood (not recorded which). The gene calls are TRBV10-3 and TRBJ1-5; possible D gene TRBD1, 5 bases. The sequence was collected from a woman aged 25 to 39 with acute COVID-19. As DNA, the CDR3 is TGTGCCATCAGTGACCTCCAGGGAAGCAATCAGCCCCAGCATTTT. Translating gives CAISDLQGSNQPQHF.